The sample holds a few counts of the clone carrying this TCR beta chain. Its cognate antigen is unknown. This specimen comes from a study of T-cell reconstitution after alpha-beta-depleted transplantation in children. Study-level results: Newly produced T cells mostly provided counts and TCRbeta diversity after one year, as hyperexpanded clones declined. In some patients, recipient T cells and intrathymic progenitors surviving conditioning explained high day-60 diversity. About two months after transplant, alpha-beta T cells reportedly came from several hundred expanded graft clones.

Trimming removed 5 bases at V and 4 bases at J, with 14 bases between. Germline CDR1 SEHNR, CDR2 FQNEAQ (reference sequence). CDR3 length equals 15 residues. Using unique molecular identifiers, the investigators prepared the TCRbeta library. TCRdb analysed the PCR reads with MiXCR anew, one entry per CDR3 protein. The repertoire has 450,000 to 600,000 distinct CDR3 sequences, about 10% of them found once; the top ten carry about 2.1%. Specimen: PBMCs, collected before TCRalphabeta/CD19-depleted stem cell transplant. This sequence was found in a child aged 2-15 years with inherited bone marrow failure, due to receive a stem cell transplant. This chain links TRBV7-9 with TRBJ1-4, with D possibly being TRBD1 (6 bases). DNA of the CDR3: TGTGCCAGCAGCCCTCAGGGGCGGGGTAATGAAAAACTGTTTTTT. Translation: CASSPQGRGNEKLFF.